This record looks at one TCR beta chain sequence and its context. Per the germline V gene, CDR1 is SGHAT and CDR2 is FQDESV (reference sequence). V was cut by 5 bases and J by 5 bases, with 19 bases left in between. The CDR3 extends over 15 amino acids. The authors' processing: Quantification of nucleated cells was approximated via reference gene primer amplification. Using immunoSEQ multiplex PCR, the repertoire was profiled, and TCRdb retains in-frame clones only, with some absent. V, J and clone size are taken as reported in that table, and D and trimming were inferred from the DNA itself. The profile shows tens of thousands of clones, under 90% of them singletons. This record belongs to a study of blood T cell repertoires in COVID-19. For the study at large: There were acute and convalescent COVID-19 samples, and they came from the United States, Italy and Spain. T cells, B-cell-depleted T cells, or PBMCs supplied cDNA or gDNA.

The sample was peripheral blood. V gene TRBV11-1 combines with J gene TRBJ2-7, with D possibly TRBD2 on 5 matching bases. The origin of this receptor is a man over 45 with acute or convalescent COVID-19. The CDR3 reads CASSLRGRGLDEQYF. The DNA for the CDR3 is TGTGCCAGCAGCCTACGGGGAAGAGGGCTCGACGAGCAGTACTTC.